These 15 T cell receptor beta chains share one sample of origin, sequenced in a study of control samples from healthy donors and cancer patients. Method: immunoSEQ multiplex PCR; TCRdb's copy keeps in-frame clones and lacks some. The data show about 70,000 clones, less than 95% seen once. Sequencing input: blood. Every receptor here comes from a woman in her twenties or thirties in good health.

The V and J genes are TRBV30 and TRBJ1-2; possible D gene TRBD1, 5 bases. Trimming stripped 4 bases from V and 0 bases from J, with 12 bases between. The V gene's germline CDR1 is GTSNPN and CDR2 SVGIG (reference sequence). The CDR3 runs to 14 residues. The CDR3 DNA reads as TGTGCCTGGATTTCCAGGGTTCCTAACTATGGCTACACCTTC. It translates to CAWISRVPNYGYTF.

The chain has TRBV5-6 and TRBJ2-5, with D tentatively TRBD1 (5 bases). Germline CDR1 reads SGHDT; CDR2 reads YYEEEE. V was trimmed by 2 bases and J by 1 base, leaving 9 bases between them. The CDR3 has 14 amino acids. The CDR3 nucleotides are TGTGCCAGCAGCTTACTAACAGGCCAAGAGACCCAGTACTTC. This gives the protein CASSLLTGQETQYF.

V is TRBV28 and J is TRBJ1-1; 11 positions agree with TRBD1. The CDR3 loop spans 14 amino acids. CDR1 is MDHEN, CDR2 SYDVKM, per germline. The ends lost 6 bases at V and 5 bases at J; junction bases unmatched: 5. The CDR3 loop reads CASRRDRGSTEAFF. The DNA of the CDR3 is TGTGCCAGCAGAAGGGACAGGGGGTCTACTGAAGCTTTCTTT.

The chain carries TRBV29-1 and TRBJ2-7, with D tentatively TRBD2 (5 bases). The CDR3 sequence is 13 residues long. Trimming removed 7 bases at V and 0 bases at J, with 13 bases between. CDR1 is SQVTM and CDR2 is ANQGSEA in the germline V gene. Here the CDR3 reads CSAQFSVSYEQYF. The CDR3 region has the DNA TGCAGCGCCCAATTTAGCGTCTCCTACGAGCAGTACTTC.

Points on this clone: A junction boundary mismatches the germline segment, possibly from a read error. This CDR3 is also generated by other DNA sequences in the sample. CDR3: CASSHIADEQYF. For the CDR3, the DNA is TGCGCCAGCAGCCACATAGCCGACGAGCAGTATTTC. The chain links TRBV4-1 to TRBJ2-7; D unclear. Germline V gene data show CDR1 as MGHRA and CDR2 as YSYEKL. The CDR3 is made up of 12 amino acids.

The chain is built from TRBV5-1 and TRBJ1-4; D is perhaps TRBD1 (6 bases). From germline, CDR1 is SGHRS and CDR2 YFSETQ. The CDR3 contains 15 residues. Trimming pared 4 bases from V and 7 bases from J, leaving 17 bases between. CDR3 amino acids: CASSPGEAPGEKLFF. CDR3 DNA sequence: TGCGCCAGCAGCCCAGGGGAGGCGCCCGGTGAAAAACTGTTTTTT.

This rearrangement joins TRBV2 to TRBJ1-5, with TRBD1 as a possible D gene (5 bases). The CDR3 runs to 15 residues. V was trimmed by 3 bases and J by 2 bases, leaving 11 bases between them. Germline values: CDR1 SNHLY, CDR2 FYNNEI. The CDR3 protein is CASSDAGGGNQPQHF. The DNA for the CDR3 is TGTGCCAGCAGTGACGCCGGGGGAGGCAATCAGCCCCAGCATTTT.

The chain couples TRBV3-1 (or the pseudogene TRBV3-2) to TRBJ2-5; D remains unclear. This CDR3 has 14 amino acids. Germline V CDR1 and CDR2: LGHDT, YNNKEL (reference sequence). The V gene lost 1 base and the J gene lost 0 bases, with 6 bases spanning the gap. Here the CDR3 DNA reads TGTGCCAGCAGCCAAGTACTCTACCAAGAGACCCAGTACTTC. This translates into CASSQVLYQETQYF.

The rearrangement links TRBV29-1 to TRBJ2-4; a weak D match, TRBD1 (6 bases). V gave up 8 bases and J gave up 5 bases, with 16 bases separating them. This CDR3 has 13 amino acids. CDR1 is SQVTM and CDR2 is ANQGSEA in the germline V gene. The CDR3 reads CSISQGFQNIQYF. For the CDR3, the DNA is TGCAGCATCTCCCAGGGGTTCCAAAACATTCAGTACTTC.

The V gene is TRBV13, the J gene TRBJ2-3; D not resolved. This CDR3 is built from 12 residues. V gave up 1 base and J gave up 6 bases, with 5 bases separating them. From germline, CDR1 is PRHDT and CDR2 FYEKMQ (reference sequence). The CDR3 region is CASSLAKDTQYF. The CDR3 nucleotides are TGTGCCAGCAGCTTAGCTAAGGATACGCAGTATTTT.

The chain has TRBV11-3 and TRBJ1-2, with D unclear. The CDR3 is made up of 12 amino acids. The V end lost 5 bases, the J end lost 4 bases, and 8 bases lay between the germline ends. CDR1 is SGHNT, CDR2 YENEEA, per germline. In nucleotides, the CDR3 is TGTGCCAGCAGCCTCAGCGGCTATGGCTACACCTTC. Its translation is CASSLSGYGYTF.

The chain is built from TRBV18 and TRBJ2-7; D is possibly TRBD2 (7 bases). The CDR3 length is 15 residues. In germline, CDR1 is KGHSH, CDR2 LQKENI. Trimming pared 6 bases from V and 5 bases from J, leaving 20 bases between. The CDR3 spells CASSQSGGGGNEQYF. CDR3 bases: TGTGCCAGCTCCCAATCTGGTGGCGGGGGCAACGAGCAGTACTTC.

The chain links TRBV11-1 to TRBJ1-1, with 9 bases matching TRBD1. There are 14 residues in the CDR3. In germline, CDR1 is SGHAT, CDR2 FQDESV (reference sequence). The J segment lost 5 bases and the V segment lost 7 bases, leaving 8 bases of the junction unmatched. This CDR3 is CASTLQGARTEAFF. CDR3 bases: TGTGCCAGCACACTACAGGGGGCGAGAACTGAAGCTTTCTTT.

This clone has a single count. The J gene is TRBJ1-4, the V gene TRBV2; no reliable D call. The CDR3 loop spans 13 amino acids. Trimming shortened V by 4 bases and J by 6 bases, and 9 bases separated the two germline ends. CDR1 is SNHLY and CDR2 is FYNNEI in the germline V gene. The CDR3 DNA reads as TGTGCCAGCAGTGGGAGGGTGGATGAAAAACTGTTTTTT. It codes for CASSGRVDEKLFF.

The rearrangement joins TRBV5-4 to TRBJ1-1; 7 nucleotides align to TRBD1. CDR3 size: 14 residues. Trimming removed 5 bases from V and 2 bases from J; junction bases left unmatched: 6. Germline CDR1 and CDR2: SGHNT and YYREEE (reference sequence). CDR3 DNA sequence: TGTGCCAGCAGTTCTCGGGACAGAAACACTGAAGCTTTCTTT. Protein: CASSSRDRNTEAFF.